What follows describes a single T cell receptor beta chain. The antigen is unknown. PCR was performed a second time for about 7 to 12 cycles using a sample-barcoded 5' primer and a J-beta primer mix. TCRdb re-called the 5' RACE reads with MiXCR, one entry per CDR3 protein. The sample has 1,500,000 or so distinct CDR3 sequences; under 55% are singletons. This CDR3 is 16 amino acids long. V gave up 5 bases and J gave up 3 bases; unmatched junction bases: 8. CDR1 is MGHDK, CDR2 SYGVNS, per germline. These data originate in a study of blood T cells in healthy people across ages. Study-level findings and limits: The fall in TCR beta diversity per million T cells was roughly linear with age.

This chain connects TRBV25-1 to TRBJ2-3, with TRBD2 matching 10 bases. Sequences were obtained from blood. The TCR comes from a young woman in good health. This chain's CDR3 is CASSLGGLATTDTQYF. The CDR3 region has the DNA TGTGCCAGCAGTCTGGGGGGACTAGCGACAACAGATACGCAGTATTTT.